Listed below are T cell receptor beta chains from one sample, sequenced in a study of blood T cell repertoires in COVID-19. TCRdb's copy holds only in-frame clones and misses some; the assay was immunoSEQ multiplex PCR. The table records approximately 240,000 clones, 82% of them present only once. Sequencing was carried out using peripheral blood. These receptors came from a woman of 80 years or more with active or convalescent COVID-19. Both conserved end residues are part of each CDR3. The D gene is left open where the match is weak. The size entry is marked missing in some rows and otherwise reads once, few, many or a size class.

J gene,V gene,clone size,D gene,CDR3 protein,CDR3 DNA
TRBJ2-7,TRBV28,.,TRBD2,CASTRTSGTSYEQYF,TGTGCCAGCACACGGACTAGCGGGACCTCCTACGAGCAGTACTTC
TRBJ2-1,TRBV5-1,.,TRBD2,CASSGGLADNEQFF,TGCGCCAGCAGCGGGGGACTAGCGGACAATGAGCAGTTCTTC
TRBJ2-1,TRBV20-1,.,TRBD2,CSASTSGTRLNEQFF,TGCAGTGCTAGTACTAGCGGGACTAGGCTCAATGAGCAGTTCTTC
TRBJ2-5,TRBV6-1,.,TRBD1,CASSEALRRGLQFSTQYF,TGTGCCAGCAGTGAAGCGCTTCGAAGGGGGCTCCAGTTCTCGACCCAGTACTTC
TRBJ1-6,TRBV4-1,.,TRBD1,CASSQAKTGFLSPLHF,TGCGCCAGCAGCCAAGCCAAGACAGGGTTTTTGTCACCCCTCCACTTT
TRBJ2-1,TRBV29-1,.,TRBD1,CSVGGDRHVYNEQFF,TGCAGCGTTGGGGGGGACAGGCACGTTTACAATGAGCAGTTCTTC
TRBJ2-1,TRBV7-7,.,.,CASSSGRAWNNEQFF,TGTGCTAGCAGCTCTGGCAGGGCCTGGAACAATGAGCAGTTCTTC
TRBJ1-4,TRBV4-1,once,.,CASSQQGLTNEKLFF,TGCGCCAGCAGCCAACAGGGTTTGACTAATGAAAAACTGTTTTTT
TRBJ2-7,TRBV6-5,.,TRBD1,CASSRTGPYEQYF,TGTGCCAGCAGCCGGACAGGGCCCTACGAGCAGTACTTC
TRBJ1-4,TRBV5-1,.,.,CASSSWGPGRGGADSNEKLFF,TGCGCCAGCAGCTCGTGGGGCCCCGGCCGCGGGGGGGCTGACTCGAATGAAAAACTGTTTTTT
TRBJ1-2,TRBV10-2,.,.,CASSEFREPYGYTF,TGCGCCAGCAGTGAGTTCAGGGAACCCTATGGCTACACCTTC